This passage covers 17 T cell receptor beta chains from one sample sequenced in a study of CD8 T cells in Susac syndrome. Random hexamers were used to reverse transcribe the RNA input (about 0.45 to 1 ug). Each CDR3 protein gets one entry after TCRdb re-called the immunoSEQ multiplex PCR reads with MiXCR. The sample holds approximately 150,000 distinct CDR3 sequences, under 95% seen once. The sequenced sample was CD4+ T cells from PBMCs. These TCRs come from a human donor with multiple sclerosis.

Written as DNA, the CDR3 is TGTGCCAGCGGTGGCGAAGGCGGGAGCAATCAGCCCCAGCATTTT. Translated, it gives CASGGEGGSNQPQHF. The rearrangement links TRBV2 to TRBJ1-5; no firm D call. V was cut by 8 bases and J by 1 base, with 15 bases left in between. Germline V CDR1 and CDR2: SNHLY, FYNNEI. The CDR3 has 15 amino acids.

This chain links TRBV5-1 with TRBJ2-5; possible D gene TRBD1, 5 bases. The CDR3 has 13 amino acids. Trimming shortened V by 2 bases and J by 5 bases, and 10 bases separated the two germline ends. The germline CDR1 and CDR2 sequences are SGHRS and YFSETQ. The CDR3: CASSFRARETQYF. The DNA of the CDR3 is TGCGCCAGCAGCTTCAGGGCGAGGGAGACCCAGTACTTC.

This sequence joins TRBV5-1 and TRBJ1-2, with 8 bases lining up with TRBD1. This CDR3 is 15 amino acids long. Germline loops: CDR1 SGHRS, CDR2 YFSETQ. V was pared by 4 bases and J by 6 bases, with 11 bases of the junction left unmatched. DNA for the CDR3: TGCGCCAGCAGCCCCCTCCAGGGGGCGATAGATGGCTACACCTTC. It codes for CASSPLQGAIDGYTF.

The chain joins TRBV12-3 or TRBV12-4 to TRBJ1-1, with 8 positions matching TRBD1. The length of the CDR3 is 14 residues. J lost 5 bases, V lost 5 bases, and 7 bases had no gene match. The CDR3 coding sequence is TGTGCCAGCAGTCTGAGACAGGGGAGGACTGAAGCTTTCTTT. Its translation is CASSLRQGRTEAFF.

The V call is TRBV7-2, the J call TRBJ2-2; D uncertain. CDR1 and CDR2 from the germline V gene are SGHTA and FQGNSA. The CDR3 runs to 15 residues. The V end lost 1 base, the J end lost 5 bases, and 11 bases lay between the germline ends. The CDR3 is CASSLVSAATGELFF. The CDR3 coding sequence is TGTGCCAGCAGCTTAGTTTCGGCAGCGACCGGGGAGCTGTTTTTT.

J is TRBJ1-1 and V is TRBV29-1, with a weak D call TRBD1 (5 bases). Looked up from germline, CDR1 is SQVTM and CDR2 is ANQGSEA. The CDR3 length is 12 residues. V was pared by 3 bases and J by 1 base, with 6 bases between. The CDR3 loop reads CSVDRENTEAFF. Written as DNA, the CDR3 is TGCAGCGTTGACAGGGAGAACACTGAAGCTTTCTTT.

The rearrangement links TRBV11-2 to TRBJ2-3; 8 positions agree with TRBD2. This CDR3 has 15 amino acids. Trimming took 5 bases from V and 6 from J; bases not matched to a gene: 10. Germline loops: CDR1 SGHAT, CDR2 FQNNGV. CDR3 in amino acids: CASSPRTSTSDTQYF. The CDR3 coding sequence is TGTGCCAGCAGCCCGCGGACTAGCACGTCCGATACGCAGTATTTT.

The V and J genes are TRBV7-2 and TRBJ2-1; D remains unclear. V lost 5 bases and J 0 bases, leaving 17 bases between the germline ends. The CDR3 spans 17 residues. Germline V gene sequence: CDR1 SGHTA, CDR2 FQGNSA. CDR3 loop: CASSPRTRRLSYNEQFF. The CDR3 DNA sequence: TGTGCCAGCAGCCCACGGACGAGACGGCTCTCCTACAATGAGCAGTTCTTC.

The V and J genes are TRBV19 and TRBJ2-4, with 13 bases lining up with TRBD2. The CDR3 runs to 19 residues. Unmatched junction bases numbered 9, after V lost 4 bases and J lost 0 bases. Germline assignment: CDR1 LNHDA and CDR2 SQIVND (reference sequence). The CDR3 DNA follows: TGTGCCAGTAGTACGACTAGCGGGGGGCTAAAGCTAGCCAAAAACATTCAGTACTTC. It translates to CASSTTSGGLKLAKNIQYF.

This clonotype has a single count. The rearrangement links TRBV28 to TRBJ2-7; TRBD2 matches at 7 bases. Trimming removed 10 bases from V and 2 bases from J; junction bases left unmatched: 8. Germline values: CDR1 MDHEN, CDR2 SYDVKM. CDR3 length equals 13 residues. The CDR3 sequence is CAIQAGLPYEQYF. CDR3 sequence (DNA): TGTGCCATTCAAGCGGGACTGCCCTACGAGCAGTACTTC.

This clonotype was observed a single time. V and J are TRBV5-1 and TRBJ2-3, with TRBD2 identical over 14 bases. The CDR3 has 15 residues. V lost 4 bases and J lost 5; bases outside the gene matches: 3. Germline-derived CDR1 and CDR2 are SGHRS and YFSETQ. The DNA for the CDR3 is TGCGCCAGCAGCCCTGGGACTAGCGGGGGAGATACGCAGTATTTT. It specifies CASSPGTSGGDTQYF. The variable domain in full, with the rest retrieved from reference TRBV5-1 and TRBJ2-3, is KAGVTQTPRYLIKTRGQQVTLSCSPISGHRSVSWYQQTPGQGLQFLFEYFSETQRNKGNFPGRFSGRQFSNSRSEMNVSTLELGDSALYLCASSPGTSGGDTQYFGPGTRLTVL.

This chain connects TRBV2 to TRBJ2-7; 7 bases align to TRBD2. The V gene's germline CDR1 is SNHLY and CDR2 FYNNEI. This CDR3 is 12 amino acids long. Germline trimming cut 8 bases from V and 3 bases from J; bases unmatched to any gene: 4. CDR3 in DNA: TGTGCCAGCGCAAGGGACTACTACGAGCAGTACTTC. This translates into CASARDYYEQYF.

This clonotype came up once. This rearrangement joins TRBV29-1 to TRBJ2-1; 15 nucleotides align to TRBD2. The CDR3 has 16 amino acids. CDR1 and CDR2 from the germline V gene are SQVTM and ANQGSEA. The J segment lost 4 bases and the V segment lost 2 bases, leaving 3 bases of the junction unmatched. This CDR3 reads CSVELGTSGGYNEQFF. CDR3 sequence (DNA): TGCAGCGTTGAATTAGGGACTAGCGGGGGGTACAATGAGCAGTTCTTC.

The chain combines TRBV9 with TRBJ2-3; no clear D. CDR3 length: 13 residues. Germline CDR1 reads SGDLS; CDR2 reads YYNGEE. Trimming pared 4 bases from V and 4 bases from J, leaving 10 bases between. DNA of the CDR3: TGTGCCAGCAGCCCCCCGGCGGCAGATACGCAGTATTTT. Residues: CASSPPAADTQYF.

V gene TRBV7-2 combines with J gene TRBJ2-1, with 16 bases fitting TRBD2. The CDR3 is 16 residues long. The germline V gene encodes CDR1 SGHTA and CDR2 FQGNSA. With 3 bases clipped from V and 5 bases from J, the junction kept 1 base outside the gene matches. The CDR3 here is CASSLGLAGGNNEQFF. The CDR3, as DNA: TGTGCCAGCAGCTTGGGACTAGCGGGAGGGAACAATGAGCAGTTCTTC.

The CDR3 region is CSARDRGGENRGEQYF. DNA of the CDR3: TGCAGTGCTAGAGATCGGGGCGGGGAAAATCGTGGGGAGCAGTACTTC. The V call is TRBV20-1, the J call TRBJ2-7; tentative D call: TRBD2 (6 bases). Germline values: CDR1 DFQATT, CDR2 SNEGSKA (reference sequence). This CDR3 has 16 amino acids. The V gene lost 0 bases and the J gene lost 7 bases, with 22 bases spanning the gap.

This chain links TRBV6-2 or TRBV6-3 with TRBJ2-7, with D perhaps TRBD1 (6 bases). Germline-derived CDR1 and CDR2 are MNHEY and SVGEGT. V was clipped by 10 bases and J by 3 bases, with 16 bases between them. This CDR3 comprises 13 residues. The CDR3 sequence: CAILDRNNYEQYF. The DNA of the CDR3 is TGTGCCATTCTTGACAGGAATAACTACGAGCAGTACTTC.